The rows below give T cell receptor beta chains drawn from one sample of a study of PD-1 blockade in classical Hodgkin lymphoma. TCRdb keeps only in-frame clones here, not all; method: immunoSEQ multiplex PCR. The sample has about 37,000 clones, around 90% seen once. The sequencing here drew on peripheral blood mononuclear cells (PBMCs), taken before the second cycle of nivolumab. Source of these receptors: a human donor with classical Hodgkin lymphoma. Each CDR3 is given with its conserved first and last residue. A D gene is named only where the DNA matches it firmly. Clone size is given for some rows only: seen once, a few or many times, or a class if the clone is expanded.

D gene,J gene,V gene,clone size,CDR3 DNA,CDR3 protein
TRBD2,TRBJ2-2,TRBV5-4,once,TGTGCCAGCAGCGGGGGACTAGCGGTGAACACCGGGGAGCTGTTTTTT,CASSGGLAVNTGELFF
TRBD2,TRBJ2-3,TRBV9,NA,TGTGCCAGCAGCGGGGAAGCGGGAGGGTTGGCAGATACGCAGTATTTT,CASSGEAGGLADTQYF
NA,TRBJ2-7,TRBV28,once,TGTGCCAGCAGTTTAGGCGACTTCCTTTTCTTC,CASSLGDFLFF
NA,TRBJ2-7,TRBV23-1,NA,TGCGCCAGCGCTAGAGAAGACGAGCAGTACTTC,CASAREDEQYF
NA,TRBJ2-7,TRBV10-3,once,TGTGCCATCAGTGCGACGGACTACGAGCAGTACTTC,CAISATDYEQYF
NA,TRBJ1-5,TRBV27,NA,TGTGCCAGCAGACTAACAGGCTCGAATCAGCCCCAGCATTTT,CASRLTGSNQPQHF
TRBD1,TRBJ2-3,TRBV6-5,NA,TGTGCCAGCAGCGCCGGGACAGGGCGCACAGATACGCAGTATTTT,CASSAGTGRTDTQYF
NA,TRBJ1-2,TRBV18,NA,TGTGCCAGCTCACCACCGGGACGGAACTATGGCTACACCTTC,CASSPPGRNYGYTF
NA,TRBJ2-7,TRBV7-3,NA,TGTGCCAGCAGCTTAAGGCCGGGTTCTTCCTACGAGCAGTACTTC,CASSLRPGSSYEQYF
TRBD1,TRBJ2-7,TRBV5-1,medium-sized,TGCGCCAGCAGCTTGGGTACAGGGGACTCCTACGAGCAGTACTTC,CASSLGTGDSYEQYF
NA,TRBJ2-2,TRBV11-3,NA,TGTGCCAGCAGCCCTCCGGACTACTACACCGGGGAGCTGTTTTTT,CASSPPDYYTGELFF
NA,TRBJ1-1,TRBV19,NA,TGTGCCAGTAGTATTACGGGGAACACTGAAGCTTTCTTT,CASSITGNTEAFF
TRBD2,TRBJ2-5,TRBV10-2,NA,TGCGCCAGCAGGGAATCCGTTGGGACTATTCAAGAGACCCAGTACTTC,CASRESVGTIQETQYF
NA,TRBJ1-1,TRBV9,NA,TGTGCCAGCAGCGGAAGGAGACAGTCACCCATGAACACTGAAGCTTTCTTT,CASSGRRQSPMNTEAFF
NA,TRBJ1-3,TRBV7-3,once,TGTGCCAGCTTTTTCTCTAGTTTCTCTGGAAACACCATATATTTT,CASFFSSFSGNTIYF
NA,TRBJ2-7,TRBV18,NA,TGTGCCAGCTCACTAAAACAAAACCTAGCGACCGAGTCCTACGAGCAGTACTTC,CASSLKQNLATESYEQYF
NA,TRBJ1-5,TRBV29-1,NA,TGCAGCGTTGAAGATCCCGCAACAGGCCTGGGGCAGCCCCAGCATTTT,CSVEDPATGLGQPQHF
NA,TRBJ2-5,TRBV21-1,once,TGTGCCAGCAGCCCCTTCCACAGGGGGCGGGGGGAGACCCAGTACTTC,CASSPFHRGRGETQYF
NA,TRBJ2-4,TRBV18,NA,TGTGCCAGCTCACCGCTGGTGGCTAGGATAAACATTCAGTACTTC,CASSPLVARINIQYF
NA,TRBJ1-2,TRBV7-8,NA,TGTGCCAGCAGCTTAATGGGCCAGGGACTTTATGGCTACACCTTC,CASSLMGQGLYGYTF
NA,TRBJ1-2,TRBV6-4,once,TGTGCCAGCAGTGACTCGGGGGGTAATGGCTACACCTTC,CASSDSGGNGYTF
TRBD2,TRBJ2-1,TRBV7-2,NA,TGTGCCAGCAGGTATACCGGGACTAGCCCCAATGAGCAGTTCTTC,CASRYTGTSPNEQFF
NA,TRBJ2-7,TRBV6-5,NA,TGTGCCAGCACCGGGACACAGACACACTACGAGCAGTACTTC,CASTGTQTHYEQYF
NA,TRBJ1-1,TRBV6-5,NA,TGTGCCAGCAGTTTCCTGGGCCTCCTAACTGAAGCTTTCTTT,CASSFLGLLTEAFF
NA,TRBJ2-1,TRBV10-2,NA,TGCGCCAGCAGTACCCAACCCGGACAGGAGCAGTTCTTC,CASSTQPGQEQFF
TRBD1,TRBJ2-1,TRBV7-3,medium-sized,TGTGCCAGCAGCCCCGCCCGTACTACAGGGGCCTACAATGAGCAGTTCTTC,CASSPARTTGAYNEQFF
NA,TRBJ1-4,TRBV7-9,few,TGTGCCAGCAGCTCAACATGGACATCGCCTAATGAAAAACTGTTTTTT,CASSSTWTSPNEKLFF
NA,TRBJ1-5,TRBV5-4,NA,TGTGCCAGCAGCTTGGACAGTCAGCCCCAGCATTTT,CASSLDSQPQHF
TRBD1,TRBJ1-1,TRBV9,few,TGTGCCAGCAGCCTCTGGGACAGCAGGACTGAAGCTTTCTTT,CASSLWDSRTEAFF